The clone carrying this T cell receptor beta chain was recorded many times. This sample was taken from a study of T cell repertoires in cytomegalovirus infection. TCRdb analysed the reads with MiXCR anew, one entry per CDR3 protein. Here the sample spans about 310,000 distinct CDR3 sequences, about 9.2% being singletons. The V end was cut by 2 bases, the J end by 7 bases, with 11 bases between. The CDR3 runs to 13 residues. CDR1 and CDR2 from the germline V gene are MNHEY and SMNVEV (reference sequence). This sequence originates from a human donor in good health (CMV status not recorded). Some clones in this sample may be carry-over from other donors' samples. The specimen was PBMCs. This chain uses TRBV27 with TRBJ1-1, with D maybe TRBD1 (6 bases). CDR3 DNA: TGTGCCAGCAGTTTAAGGGGGATCGGTGAAGCTTTCTTT. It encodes CASSLRGIGEAFF.